This TCR beta chain is drawn from a study of tumor and adjacent non-tumor tissue in lung cancer. RNA was extracted from bulk tissue without any cell sorting. The CDR3 extends over 15 amino acids. Germline CDR1 is MDHEN and CDR2 is SYDVKM. On this clonotype itself: Its antigen is still unknown. The junction differs from germline at one of its ends, possibly a read error.

Study outcomes and limitations: Higher tumor TCR diversity was associated with shorter survival.

Three rounds of nested PCR, following a modified ARM-PCR protocol, produced the TCRbeta library. TCRdb analysed the multiplex PCR reads with MiXCR anew, one entry per CDR3 protein. The data contain 60,000 to 85,000 distinct CDR3 sequences, around 77% of them singletons. This receptor was identified in a woman aged 50 to 60 with non-small cell lung cancer. Source material: lung tumor tissue. The rearrangement uses TRBV28 and TRBJ2-7, with 8 nucleotides matching TRBD2. The CDR3, as DNA: TGTGCCAACAGTCGTCAGCGGGAGCGGTGCGACGAGCAGTATTTC. Its protein product is CANSRQRERCDEQYF. The full variable domain, its missing parts supplied by reference TRBV28 and TRBJ2-7, is DVKVTQSSRYLVKRTGEKVFLECVQDMDHENMFWYRQDPGLGLRLIYFSYDVKMKEKGDIPEGYSVSREKKERFSLILESASTNQTSMYLCANSRQRERCDEQYFGPGTRLTVT.